Below are 27 T cell receptor beta chains sequenced from a single sample in a study of T cell repertoires in cytomegalovirus infection. MiXCR was run by TCRdb on the reads, yielding one entry per CDR3 protein. This table holds 100,000 to 150,000 distinct CDR3 sequences, 30% to 40% found once. Which antigens these TCRs recognize remains unknown. This material consisted of CD8+ T cells from cultured PBMCs, taken from culture after CMV antigen stimulation. These receptors were collected from a human donor in good health (CMV status not recorded). Some clones in this sample may be carry-over from other donors' samples.

CDR3 in DNA: TGTGCCAGCAGTGCGACGGGGGGCGGCACAGATACGCAGTATTTT. Amino acids: CASSATGGGTDTQYF. V usage is TRBV6-4 and J usage is TRBJ2-3, with D possibly matching TRBD2 (7 bases). The CDR3 has 15 residues. CDR1 MRHNA and CDR2 SNTAGT come from the germline V gene. Trimming took 4 bases from V and 1 from J, leaving 12 bases between them.

The CDR3 spells CASTGQGRITNEQFF. The DNA of the CDR3 is TGTGCCAGCACCGGACAGGGGCGAATTACGAATGAGCAGTTCTTC. V gene TRBV6-1 combines with J gene TRBJ2-1; 9 bases agree with TRBD1. Losses at the gene ends were 7 bases for V and 7 bases for J; bases not matched to a gene: 11. This CDR3 has 15 residues. Germline V gives CDR1 MNHNS, CDR2 SASEGT.

V usage is TRBV4-1 and J usage is TRBJ2-2; 13 bases line up with TRBD2. Trimming at V came to 4 bases and at J to 7 bases, leaving 9 bases not matched to a gene. The CDR3 is 17 amino acids. Germline assignment: CDR1 MGHRA and CDR2 YSYEKL. The CDR3 coding sequence is TGCGCCAGCAGCCTCCGGACTAGCGGGGGAAGTGGCGGGGAGCTGTTTTTT. Translation: CASSLRTSGGSGGELFF.

J is TRBJ2-5 and V is TRBV13; D gene unclear. Per the germline V gene, CDR1 is PRHDT and CDR2 is FYEKMQ (reference sequence). The CDR3 is 13 amino acids. The V end lost 2 bases, the J end lost 2 bases, and 6 bases lay between the germline ends. CDR3 sequence (DNA): TGTGCCAGCAGCTTACTGGCTCAAGAGACCCAGTACTTC. Encoded protein: CASSLLAQETQYF.

The rearrangement uses TRBV19 and TRBJ1-1; D remains ambiguous. Trimming cost V 5 bases and J 5 bases, with 12 bases left between them. This CDR3 is 13 amino acids long. Germline lookup yields CDR1 LNHDA and CDR2 SQIVND (reference sequence). Here the CDR3 reads CASSASGWTEAFF. The CDR3 DNA is TGTGCCAGTAGTGCTTCGGGGTGGACTGAAGCTTTCTTT.

This clonotype was counted only a few times. The genes are TRBV7-2 and TRBJ1-5; D possibly corresponds to TRBD1 (6 bases). Germline V gene sequence: CDR1 SGHTA, CDR2 FQGNSA. This CDR3 has 16 residues. V lost 1 base and J lost 0, with 10 bases in between. In DNA form, the CDR3 reads TGTGCCAGCAGCTTAGGATGGGACATTAGCAATCAGCCCCAGCATTTT. Encoded protein: CASSLGWDISNQPQHF.

About this clonotype itself: A junction end diverges from the germline sequence, so it may reflect a read error. V usage is TRBV4-1 and J usage is TRBJ1-5; 11 bases fit TRBD1. Germline CDR1 and CDR2: MGHRA and YSYEKL. This CDR3 is built from 15 residues. The CDR3 nucleotides read TGTGCCAGCAGCCAACCGGGACAGGGGGACCAGCCCCAGCATTTT. It is translated as CASSQPGQGDQPQHF.

The chain employs TRBV4-3 and TRBJ2-7; 12 bases are shared with TRBD2. CDR1 is LGHNA, CDR2 YSLEER, per germline. The CDR3 is 18 residues long. With V trimmed by 0 bases and J by 2 bases, 8 bases remained unmatched. The CDR3, as DNA: TGCGCCAGCAGCCAAGATTGGGCTAGCGGGGGGGCACCCTACGAGCAGTACTTC. Translating it yields CASSQDWASGGAPYEQYF.

This chain joins TRBV9 and TRBJ2-1; D call uncertain. This CDR3 is 15 amino acids long. The germline gives CDR1 SGDLS, CDR2 YYNGEE. V was clipped by 0 bases and J by 4 bases, with 11 bases between them. CDR3 in DNA: TGTGCCAGCAGCGTAGCCAGCACAGCTTACAATGAGCAGTTCTTC. Its protein product is CASSVASTAYNEQFF.

The chain recombines TRBV13 with TRBJ2-3, with 10 bases fitting TRBD2. CDR1 is PRHDT, CDR2 FYEKMQ, per germline (reference sequence). V lost 5 bases, J lost 5 bases, and 10 bases stayed unmatched. This CDR3 spans 16 amino acids. CDR3 amino acids: CASSTLAGGRGDTQYF. The CDR3 coding sequence is TGTGCCAGCAGCACTTTAGCGGGGGGCCGTGGAGATACGCAGTATTTT.

The gene calls are TRBV10-3 and TRBJ1-3; perhaps TRBD1 as D (5 bases). Germline values: CDR1 ENHRY, CDR2 SYGVKD. The V end was cut by 2 bases, the J end by 2 bases, with 13 bases between. CDR3 length: 16 residues. The CDR3 loop is CAISEESEGTGNTIYF. The DNA of the CDR3 is TGTGCCATCAGTGAGGAGTCCGAGGGGACTGGAAACACCATATATTTT.

The rearrangement links TRBV7-9 to TRBJ1-2; 12 bases map to TRBD1. The CDR3 totals 16 residues. Germline V gene lookup returns CDR1 SEHNR and CDR2 FQNEAQ (reference sequence). Germline trimming cut 0 bases from V and 3 bases from J; bases unmatched to any gene: 2. The CDR3 DNA reads TGTGCCAGCAGCTTAGCGGGACAGGGGGCTTACTATGGCTACACCTTC. Translated: CASSLAGQGAYYGYTF.

The V and J genes are TRBV12-3 or TRBV12-4 and TRBJ2-7; a weak D match, TRBD1 (5 bases). CDR3 length: 14 residues. The germline V and J ends were trimmed by 4 bases and 3 bases, with 13 bases remaining between them. This CDR3 is CASSYRQTLYEQYF. The CDR3 bases are TGTGCCAGCAGTTACAGACAGACTCTCTACGAGCAGTACTTC.

On this clonotype: This may be a read error: a much more frequent sequence differs by one nucleotide. This chain connects TRBV6-6 to TRBJ1-6; 7 nucleotides align to TRBD1. V shed 8 bases and J 4 bases; nucleotides not matched to a gene: 5. CDR1 and CDR2 from the germline V gene are MNHNY and SVGAGI (reference sequence). This CDR3 has 14 residues. In DNA form, the CDR3 reads TGTGCCAGCCGCGGGACAGTGTATAATTCACCCCTCCACTTT. Protein sequence: CASRGTVYNSPLHF.

This clonotype was detected a few times. The CDR3 here is CASSLVGSTEAFF. The CDR3 DNA reads as TGTGCCAGCAGCTTAGTAGGGTCGACTGAAGCTTTCTTT. The gene calls are TRBV7-9 and TRBJ1-1; D is unresolved. Between the trimmed V and J ends, which lost 1 base and 5 bases, there was a span of 8 bases. The CDR3 is made up of 13 amino acids. Germline loops: CDR1 SEHNR, CDR2 FQNEAQ (reference sequence).

This clonotype was detected ten times or more. This chain links TRBV7-6 with TRBJ2-5; no clear D. The germline V gene encodes CDR1 SGHVS and CDR2 FNYEAQ. Trimming left V 0 bases short and J 2 bases short, with 10 bases between. CDR3 size: 15 residues. The CDR3 protein is CASSLALSLQETQYF. CDR3 sequence (DNA): TGTGCCAGCAGCTTAGCACTTTCATTACAAGAGACCCAGTACTTC.

The chain couples TRBV27 to TRBJ1-6; TRBD1 matches 7 bases. The J segment lost 9 bases and the V segment lost 3 bases, leaving 5 bases of the junction unmatched. This CDR3 contains 14 residues. Germline assignment: CDR1 MNHEY and CDR2 SMNVEV (reference sequence). CDR3 in DNA: TGTGCCAGCAGTTTCGACAGGGACAGTTCACCCCTCCACTTT. Translated: CASSFDRDSSPLHF.

This chain joins TRBV5-1 and TRBJ2-7; tentatively, D is TRBD1 (6 bases). The CDR3 spans 17 residues. The V end lost 0 bases, the J end lost 3 bases, and 19 bases lay between the germline ends. The V gene's germline CDR1 is SGHRS and CDR2 YFSETQ. CDR3 sequence reads: CASSLVSPGEKVYEQYF. The CDR3 nucleotides are TGCGCCAGCAGCTTGGTATCTCCAGGGGAGAAGGTCTACGAGCAGTACTTC. Filled out from reference TRBV5-1 and TRBJ2-7, the complete variable domain reads KAGVTQTPRYLIKTRGQQVTLSCSPISGHRSVSWYQQTPGQGLQFLFEYFSETQRNKGNFPGRFSGRQFSNSRSEMNVSTLELGDSALYLCASSLVSPGEKVYEQYFGPGTRLTVT.

A few counts support this clonotype. The chain couples TRBV24-1 to TRBJ2-2; D is possibly TRBD1 or TRBD2 (5 bases each). Trimming shortened V by 3 bases and J by 4 bases, and 14 bases separated the two germline ends. There are 16 residues in the CDR3. The germline V gene has CDR1 KGHDR and CDR2 SFDVKD. The CDR3 sequence: CATSDDSTRGTGELFF. CDR3 DNA sequence: TGTGCCACCAGTGATGACAGCACGAGGGGCACCGGGGAGCTGTTTTTT.

Worth noting for this clonotype: At one end, the junction sequence differs from germline, possibly due to a read error. The genes are TRBV7-1 and TRBJ2-7; D is perhaps TRBD1 or TRBD2 (6 bases each). TRBV7-1 is noted as an ORF with a role that remains uncertain. The CDR3 length is 19 residues. The CDR3 DNA reads as TGTGTCAGCAGCCCTGGGCCGGGGGCGCAAGACAATCAATTCTACGAGCAGTACTTC. It translates to CVSSPGPGAQDNQFYEQYF.

This chain connects TRBV27 to TRBJ2-7; D possibly corresponds to TRBD1 (5 bases). V was trimmed by 4 bases and J by 4 bases, leaving 17 bases between them. This CDR3 is built from 15 residues. The germline CDR1 and CDR2 sequences are MNHEY and SMNVEV (reference sequence). The CDR3 loop is CASSSPTAGLYEQYF. CDR3 nucleotide sequence: TGTGCCAGCAGTTCTCCGACAGCCGGCCTGTACGAGCAGTACTTC.

This clonotype was seen more than once but under ten times. This sequence joins TRBV7-9 and TRBJ2-3; 8 nucleotides align to TRBD1. V was pared by 6 bases and J by 3 bases, with 5 bases of the junction left unmatched. The CDR3 contains 14 residues. Per germline, CDR1 SEHNR and CDR2 FQNEAQ (reference sequence). The CDR3 region is CASRDRAETDTQYF. The CDR3 DNA reads as TGTGCCAGCAGGGACAGGGCTGAAACAGATACGCAGTATTTT.

This clonotype has a handful of counts. The chain combines TRBV19 with TRBJ1-1; D might be TRBD1 (5 bases). CDR3 size: 14 residues. V was clipped by 4 bases and J by 4 bases, with 13 bases between them. CDR1 is LNHDA and CDR2 is SQIVND in the germline V gene (reference sequence). CDR3 bases: TGTGCCAGTAGTACCTACGAGACAGCCACTGAAGCTTTCTTT. It is translated as CASSTYETATEAFF.

The rearrangement joins TRBV4-2 to TRBJ2-4, with 13 bases matching TRBD2. Per the germline V gene, CDR1 is LGHNA and CDR2 is YNFKEQ. V dropped 3 bases and J dropped 9; count of bases not matched to a gene: 8. CDR3 length: 16 residues. The DNA of the CDR3 is TGTGCCAGCAGCCACACTAGCGGGGGGGCATTTACCATTCAGTACTTC. It is translated as CASSHTSGGAFTIQYF.

The rearrangement links TRBV28 to TRBJ1-1; no reliable D call. This CDR3 contains 15 residues. The germline CDR1 and CDR2 sequences are MDHEN and SYDVKM. The germline V and J ends were trimmed by 1 base and 0 bases, with 9 bases remaining between them. In DNA, the CDR3 is TGTGCCAGCAGTTTATTCGGGGAGGTGAACACTGAAGCTTTCTTT. It translates to CASSLFGEVNTEAFF.

This chain joins TRBV6-5 and TRBJ2-7, with D hard to call. The CDR3 spans 12 residues. Trimming removed 4 bases from V and 7 bases from J, with 11 bases in between. The germline gives CDR1 MNHEY, CDR2 SVGAGI. The CDR3 region has the DNA TGTGCCAGCAGTTTTTTTGGGCGAGAGCAGTACTTC. It encodes CASSFFGREQYF.

The chain is built from TRBV9 and TRBJ1-6; TRBD1 aligns across 9 bases. This CDR3 has 16 amino acids. Trimming cost V 4 bases and J 1 base; bases outside gene matches: 3. Germline CDR1 reads SGDLS; CDR2 reads YYNGEE. The CDR3 region has the DNA TGTGCCAGCAGCACGACAGGGGGTTCCTATAATTCACCCCTCCACTTT. Translating gives CASSTTGGSYNSPLHF. Combining the CDR3 with reference TRBV9 and TRBJ1-6 gives the whole variable domain DSGVTQTPKHLITATGQRVTLRCSPRSGDLSVYWYQQSLDQGLQFLIQYYNGEERAKGNILERFSAQQFPDLHSELNLSSLELGDSALYFCASSTTGGSYNSPLHFGNGTRLTVT.